The clone carrying this T cell receptor beta chain was counted between two and nine times. Its specificity is unknown. This specimen belongs to a study of beta chain features in type 1 diabetes. Study results and limitations: Among all four CD4+ subsets, Type 1 diabetes patients had TCRB CDR3s that were moderately but significantly shorter. Patients and controls would be equally affected if PCR favored shorter templates. Whether TCRB rearrangement is influenced by HLA type went unresolved here.

This CDR3 has 14 residues. Germline-derived CDR1 and CDR2 are SNHLY and FYNNEI. Trimming removed 4 bases from V and 4 bases from J; junction bases left unmatched: 5. Expressed TCRB transcripts were sequenced after all isolated RNA was converted to cDNA. The table came from immunoSEQ multiplex PCR; TCRdb's copy has only in-frame clones and leaves some out. The table has about 260,000 clones, roughly a quarter seen once; the top ten hold around 0.011%. The rearrangement links TRBV2 to TRBJ2-7; TRBD2 aligns across 9 bases. The sequence was obtained from a woman in her twenties or thirties with type 1 diabetes. The sample taken for sequencing was naive CD4+ T cells from blood. CDR3 nucleotide sequence: TGTGCCAGCAGTGGACTAGCGGTGATTTACGAGCAGTACTTC. Residues: CASSGLAVIYEQYF.